These T cell receptor beta chains were read from a single sample in a study of read filtering for tumor transcriptome and immune sequencing. TCRdb re-analysed the reads in MiXCR, keeping a single row per CDR3 protein. The repertoire has about 5,500 distinct CDR3 sequences, 20% of them found once; the top ten carry roughly 18%. The sample comprised a population of CD138-negative cells sorted from bone marrow. The receptors here all came from a donor at least 40 years old with multiple myeloma. Both conserved end residues are part of each CDR3. D genes are given only for firm matches. Clone size, where shown, is once, few, many, or a class for clones that have expanded.

V gene	D gene	clone size	J gene	CDR3 DNA	CDR3 protein
TRBV6-6	NA	NA	TRBJ2-2	TGTGCCAGCAGGTCAACAGCAGGGTACACCGGGGAGCTGTTTTTT	CASRSTAGYTGELFF
TRBV6-1	NA	NA	TRBJ2-1	TGTGCCAGCAGTTTCCGGGAACGGGGTGAGCAGTTCTTC	CASSFRERGEQFF
TRBV29-1	NA	NA	TRBJ1-2	TGCAGCGTTGAAGGGCAGGGGTACGGCTACACCTTC	CSVEGQGYGYTF
TRBV7-9	NA	few	TRBJ1-1	TGTGCCAGCACCAGCCTTAACACTGAAGCTTTCTTT	CASTSLNTEAFF
TRBV20-1	TRBD1	medium-sized	TRBJ1-5	TGCAGTGCTAGAGATGGGGGGACAGGGGGTCAGCCCCAGCATTTT	CSARDGGTGGQPQHF
TRBV7-2	NA	NA	TRBJ2-7	TGTGCCAGCAGCGGACACAGGGATTACCCCACCTACGAGCAGTACTTC	CASSGHRDYPTYEQYF
TRBV28	NA	many	TRBJ2-1	TGTGCCAGCGGTACACCGAGCTCCTACAATGAGCAGTTCTTC	CASGTPSSYNEQFF
TRBV6-5	NA	NA	TRBJ2-3	TGTGCCAGCAGTTACCGCCGGCCGGGCAGTGGGCGCGGAGATACGCAGTATTTC	CASSYRRPGSGRGDTQYF
TRBV3-1	NA	many	TRBJ2-1	TGTGCCAGCAGCCAAGAAACGCTAGTACGTGAGCAGTTCTTC	CASSQETLVREQFF